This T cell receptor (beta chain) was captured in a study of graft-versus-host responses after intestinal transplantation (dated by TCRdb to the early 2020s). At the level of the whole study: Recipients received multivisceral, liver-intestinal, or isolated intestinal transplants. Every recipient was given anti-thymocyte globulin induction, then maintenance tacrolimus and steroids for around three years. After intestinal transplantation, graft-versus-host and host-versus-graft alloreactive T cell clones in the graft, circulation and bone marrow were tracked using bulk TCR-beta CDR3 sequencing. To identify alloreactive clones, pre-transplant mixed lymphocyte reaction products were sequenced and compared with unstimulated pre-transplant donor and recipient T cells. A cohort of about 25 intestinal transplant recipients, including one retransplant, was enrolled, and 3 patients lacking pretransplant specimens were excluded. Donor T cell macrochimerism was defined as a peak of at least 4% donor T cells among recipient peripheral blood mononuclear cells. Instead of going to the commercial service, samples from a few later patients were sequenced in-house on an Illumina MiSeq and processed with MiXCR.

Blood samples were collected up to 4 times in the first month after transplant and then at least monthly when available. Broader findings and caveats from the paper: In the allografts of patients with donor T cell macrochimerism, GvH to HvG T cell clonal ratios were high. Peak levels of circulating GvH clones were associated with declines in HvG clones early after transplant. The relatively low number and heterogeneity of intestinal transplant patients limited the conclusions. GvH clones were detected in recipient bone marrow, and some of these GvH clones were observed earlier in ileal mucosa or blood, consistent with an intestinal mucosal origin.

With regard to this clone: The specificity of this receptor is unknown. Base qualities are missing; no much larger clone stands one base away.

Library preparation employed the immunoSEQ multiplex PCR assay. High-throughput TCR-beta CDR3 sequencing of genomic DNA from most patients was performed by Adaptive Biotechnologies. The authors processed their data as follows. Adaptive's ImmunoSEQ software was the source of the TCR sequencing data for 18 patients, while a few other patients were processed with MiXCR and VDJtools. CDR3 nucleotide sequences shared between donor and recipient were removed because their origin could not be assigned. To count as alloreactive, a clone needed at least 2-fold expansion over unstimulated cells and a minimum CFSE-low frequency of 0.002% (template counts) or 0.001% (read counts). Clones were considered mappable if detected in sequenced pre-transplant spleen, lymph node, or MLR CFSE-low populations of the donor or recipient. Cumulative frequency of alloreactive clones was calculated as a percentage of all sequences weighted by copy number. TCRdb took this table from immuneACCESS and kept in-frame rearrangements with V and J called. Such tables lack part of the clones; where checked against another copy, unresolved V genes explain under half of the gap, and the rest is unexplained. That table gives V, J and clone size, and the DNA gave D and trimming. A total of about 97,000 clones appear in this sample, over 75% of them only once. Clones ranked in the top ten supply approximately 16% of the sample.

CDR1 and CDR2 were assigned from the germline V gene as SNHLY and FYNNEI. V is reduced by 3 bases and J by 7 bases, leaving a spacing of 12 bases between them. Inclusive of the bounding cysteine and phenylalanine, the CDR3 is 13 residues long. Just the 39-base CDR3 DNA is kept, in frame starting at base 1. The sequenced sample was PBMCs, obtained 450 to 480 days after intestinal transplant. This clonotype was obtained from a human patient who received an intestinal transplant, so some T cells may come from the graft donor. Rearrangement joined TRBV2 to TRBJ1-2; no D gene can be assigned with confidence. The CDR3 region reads CASSESGAGGYTF. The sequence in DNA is TGTGCCAGCAGTGAGTCGGGCGCCGGTGGCTACACCTTC.